This TCR beta chain was profiled in a study of blood T cells in healthy people across ages. Notes on this clonotype: The antigen is unknown.

Alongside a J-beta primer mix, a sample-barcoded 5' primer served in a second PCR lasting 7 to 11 cycles. TCRdb re-called the 5' RACE reads with MiXCR, one entry per CDR3 protein. The top ten clones hold approximately 3.7% of a sample with some 800,000 distinct CDR3 sequences, around a quarter of them seen once. Study observations and caveats: Older age went with lower TCR beta diversity per million T cells, in a roughly linear way.

Germline V CDR1 and CDR2: MDHEN, SYDVKM. The CDR3 contains 16 residues. V was clipped by 7 bases and J by 5 bases, with 24 bases between them. These same records also appear under a second study, on T cells of mothers and their children. That study adds: Several million TCR beta reads per child versus over 9 million per mother.

The receptor's source is a boy younger than 18 in good health. The genes are TRBV28 and TRBJ2-7, with D possibly TRBD2 on 7 matching bases. Sequenced material: blood. The CDR3 nucleotides are TGTGCCAGCATACCGGGGGCTAGCGGAATGATCCACGAGCAGTACTTC. Its translation: CASIPGASGMIHEQYF.